This TCR beta chain came from a study of cytomegalovirus exposure and HLA in healthy donors. General study findings and limits: TCR beta chains associated with HLA were, in a later analysis, more clonally expanded than equally common others. Among the sequence variants, a highly shared cluster was likely an artifact of sequencing. Listed as cytomegalovirus-associated were about 160 TCR beta chains. Rare TCR sequences dominated, though some public TCRs recurred in many donors.

Germline V CDR1 and CDR2: MNHNY, SVGAGI (reference sequence). The CDR3 has 12 residues. The V and J ends lost 11 bases and 8 bases respectively, with 18 bases between them. Both 60 Vbeta primers and 13 Jbeta primers went into the PCR. TCRdb's table, derived via immunoSEQ multiplex PCR, lists solely in-frame clones and lacks some. The sample includes roughly 120,000 clones, around 68% of them seen just once. This clone was observed a few times. Its antigen remains unknown. This sequence joins TRBV6-6 and TRBJ1-2, with D maybe TRBD1 (6 bases). The TCR sequence derives from a woman aged 45-65 years in good health and CMV-seropositive. Sequencing input: PBMCs. CDR3 DNA: TGTGCCGCTGCTGCGGGGGCTGGGGGCTACACCTTC. This codes for CAAAAGAGGYTF.